This T cell receptor beta chain was profiled in a study of T cells after yellow fever vaccination. Overall study context: Libraries from low-cell-number fractions were prepared with the SMART-Seq v4 Ultra Low Input RNA kit. Whole-study results and caveats: It was a small share of clonotypes that appeared in both CD4 and CD8 compartments. Detected again after the booster were most primary-vaccination clones, at approximately 95% CD4 and about 90% CD8. Abundant clonotypes from the bulk population could get into FACS-sorted repertoires as contaminants.

TCRdb re-called the 5' RACE reads with MiXCR, one entry per CDR3 protein. The table has 150,000 to 200,000 distinct CDR3 sequences, about a tenth seen once. CDR1 SGHAT and CDR2 FQNNGV come from the germline V gene. The CDR3 covers 17 residues. V lost 3 bases to trimming and J lost 2 bases; unmatched junction nucleotides: 5. This clonotype occurred a few times. What it binds is not known. The receptor comes from a man between 18 and 29 years old who received the YFV17D yellow fever vaccine. V gene TRBV11-2 combines with J gene TRBJ2-7; 15 positions agree with TRBD2. The sample in question was CD8+ T cells sorted from PBMCs, obtained 45 days after the yellow fever booster vaccination. CDR3 region: CASSFGTSGGSTYEQYF. The CDR3 DNA reads TGTGCCAGCAGCTTTGGGACTAGCGGGGGGTCAACCTACGAGCAGTACTTC.